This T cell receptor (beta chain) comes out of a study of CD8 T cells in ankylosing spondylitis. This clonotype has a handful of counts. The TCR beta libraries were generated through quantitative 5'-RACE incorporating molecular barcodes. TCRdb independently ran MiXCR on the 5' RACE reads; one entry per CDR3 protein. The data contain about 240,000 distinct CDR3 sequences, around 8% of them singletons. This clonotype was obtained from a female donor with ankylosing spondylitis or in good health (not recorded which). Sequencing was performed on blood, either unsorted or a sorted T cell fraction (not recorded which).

The DNA for the CDR3 is TGTGCCAGCGTAACAGGGGGACACACTGAAGCTTTCTTT. Protein sequence: CASVTGGHTEAFF. The rearrangement links TRBV7-9 to TRBJ1-1; 8 bases align to TRBD1. This CDR3 comprises 13 residues. CDR1 and CDR2 from the germline V gene are SEHNR and FQNEAQ (reference sequence). J was trimmed by 3 bases and V by 8 bases; bases with no gene match: 5.